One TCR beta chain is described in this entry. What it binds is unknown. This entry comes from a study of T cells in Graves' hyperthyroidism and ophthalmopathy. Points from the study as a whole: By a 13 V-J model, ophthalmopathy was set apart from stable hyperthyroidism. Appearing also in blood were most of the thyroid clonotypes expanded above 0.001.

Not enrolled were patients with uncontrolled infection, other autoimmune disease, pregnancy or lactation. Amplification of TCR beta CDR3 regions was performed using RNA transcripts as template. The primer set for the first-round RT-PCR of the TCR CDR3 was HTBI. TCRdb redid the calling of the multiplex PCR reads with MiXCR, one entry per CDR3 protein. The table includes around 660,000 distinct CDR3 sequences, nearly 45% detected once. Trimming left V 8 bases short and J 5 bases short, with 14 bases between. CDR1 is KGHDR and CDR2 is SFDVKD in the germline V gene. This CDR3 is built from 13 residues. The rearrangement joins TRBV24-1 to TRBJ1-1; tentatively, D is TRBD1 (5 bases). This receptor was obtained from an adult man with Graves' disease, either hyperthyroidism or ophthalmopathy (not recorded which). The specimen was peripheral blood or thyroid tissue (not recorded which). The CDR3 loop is CATMAPGGTEAFF. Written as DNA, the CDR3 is TGTGCCACCATGGCCCCGGGGGGGACTGAAGCTTTCTTT.